Following are 22 T cell receptor beta chains from one sample sequenced in a study of immune cell composition in non-small cell lung cancer. Clones were sequenced by immunoSEQ multiplex PCR, and TCRdb holds only the in-frame ones, with some missing. The sample has nearly 2,500 clones; about 80% are singletons. Normal lung was taken at the farthest possible site, at least 3 cm from tumour. Sequencing was done on a sample of non-adjacent lung tissue. Source of these receptors: a human donor with non-small cell lung cancer.

V usage is TRBV10-2 and J usage is TRBJ2-7; TRBD2 matches at 10 bases. Per germline, CDR1 WSHSY and CDR2 SAAADI. Trimming at V came to 2 bases and at J to 3 bases, leaving 4 bases not matched to a gene. This CDR3 region has 15 residues. The CDR3 here is CASSETLAGVYEQYF. The CDR3 bases are TGCGCCAGCAGTGAGACCCTAGCGGGAGTCTACGAGCAGTACTTC.

The J gene is TRBJ2-2, the V gene TRBV6-6; D call uncertain. The germline V and J ends were trimmed by 5 bases and 8 bases, with 12 bases remaining between them. This CDR3 is 13 amino acids long. The germline V gene has CDR1 MNHNY and CDR2 SVGAGI (reference sequence). CDR3: CASSPRSLGELFF. CDR3 sequence (DNA): TGTGCCAGCAGTCCCAGGTCGTTGGGGGAGCTGTTTTTT.

This chain links TRBV19 with TRBJ2-7; TRBD2 might be the D (5 bases). CDR1 is LNHDA and CDR2 is SQIVND in the germline V gene (reference sequence). The CDR3 runs 16 residues. The ends were cut back, 4 bases at V and 2 bases at J, with 18 bases in the middle. CDR3 region: CASSSGVGDGAYEQYF. CDR3 bases: TGTGCCAGTAGTAGTGGCGTGGGAGACGGAGCCTACGAGCAGTACTTC.

The V call is TRBV19, the J call TRBJ1-2, with 10 bases matching TRBD1. Trimming at V came to 3 bases and at J to 4 bases, leaving 5 bases not matched to a gene. The CDR3 runs to 15 residues. Germline CDR1 is LNHDA and CDR2 is SQIVND (reference sequence). CDR3 sequence: CASSIGTGVSYGYTF. The CDR3 bases are TGTGCCAGTAGTATCGGGACAGGGGTGAGCTATGGCTACACCTTC.

By sample share, this clone is large (0.1 to 1%). Other DNA sequences in this specimen translate into the identical CDR3. The chain carries TRBV30 and TRBJ2-7; TRBD1 matches 9 bases. This CDR3 has 14 amino acids. CDR1 is GTSNPN and CDR2 is SVGIG in the germline V gene (reference sequence). V shed 0 bases, J shed 5 bases, and the junction held 5 bases outside the gene matches. CDR3 amino acids: CAWSVIGTGNEQYF. The CDR3 DNA follows: TGTGCCTGGAGTGTAATCGGGACAGGGAACGAGCAGTACTTC.

This clone was seen once. The chain carries TRBV7-3 and TRBJ1-1; D is uncertain. The length of the CDR3 is 13 residues. Germline V gene lookup returns CDR1 SGHTA and CDR2 FQGTGA. With 2 bases removed from V and 5 bases from J, the gap between germline ends came to 9 bases. This CDR3 is CASSLSPGTEAFF. In nucleotides, the CDR3 is TGTGCCAGCAGCTTATCGCCAGGAACTGAAGCTTTCTTT.

The V and J genes are TRBV6-1 and TRBJ1-6, with 9 bases identical to TRBD1. In germline, CDR1 is MNHNS, CDR2 SASEGT. Unmatched junction bases numbered 3, after V lost 0 bases and J lost 9 bases. The CDR3 contains 15 residues. The CDR3 bases are TGTGCCAGCAGTGAAGCGGACAGGGGAGGTTCACCCCTCCACTTT. Translated: CASSEADRGGSPLHF.

V usage is TRBV6-4 and J usage is TRBJ2-1, with a possible D match to TRBD1 (6 bases). The CDR3 length is 14 residues. The germline V gene encodes CDR1 MRHNA and CDR2 SNTAGT. V was cut by 8 bases and J by 4 bases, with 15 bases left in between. CDR3 in amino acids: CASAQTGFYNEQFF. CDR3 in DNA: TGTGCCAGCGCACAAACAGGGTTTTACAATGAGCAGTTCTTC.

The genes are TRBV6-9 and TRBJ1-1; 9 bases match TRBD1. V gave up 5 bases and J gave up 5 bases; unmatched junction bases: 9. The germline CDR1 and CDR2 sequences are MNHGY and SVAAGI. The CDR3 consists of 15 residues. CDR3 loop: CASSTGDRGWTEAFF. The CDR3 DNA reads TGTGCCAGCAGTACCGGCGACAGGGGGTGGACTGAAGCTTTCTTT.

V gene TRBV15 combines with J gene TRBJ2-5, with D unresolved. With 0 bases removed from V and 5 bases from J, the gap between germline ends came to 7 bases. Germline CDR1 LNHNV, CDR2 YYDKDF (reference sequence). The CDR3 has 13 residues. CDR3 protein: CATSRDLWETQYF. CDR3 nucleotide sequence: TGTGCCACCAGCAGAGATCTATGGGAGACCCAGTACTTC. The whole variable domain, filled in from reference TRBV15 and TRBJ2-5, reads DAMVIQNPRYQVTQFGKPVTLSCSQTLNHNVMYWYQQKSSQAPKLLFHYYDKDFNNEADTPDNFQSRRPNTSFCFLDIRSPGLGDTAMYLCATSRDLWETQYFGPGTRLLVL.

The rearrangement joins TRBV6-5 to TRBJ1-1; D unresolved. Germline assignment: CDR1 MNHEY and CDR2 SVGAGI. V was shortened by 7 bases and J by 3 bases, with 12 bases between the two germline ends. The CDR3 totals 13 residues. The CDR3 sequence is CASTYDGYTEAFF. As DNA, the CDR3 is TGTGCCAGCACCTACGACGGGTACACTGAAGCTTTCTTT.

The V and J genes are TRBV29-1 and TRBJ2-1; TRBD2 matches 9 bases. J gave up 8 bases and V 7 bases, and 9 bases lay outside the gene matches. CDR1 SQVTM and CDR2 ANQGSEA come from the germline V gene. The CDR3 has 13 amino acids. The CDR3 DNA reads as TGCAGCGCCCTAGCGGGGTGGCGGGATGAGCAGTTCTTC. As protein: CSALAGWRDEQFF.

The chain couples TRBV7-8 to TRBJ1-5; D ambiguous. The CDR3 has 14 residues. Germline-derived CDR1 and CDR2 are SGHVS and FQNEAQ. V was cut by 2 bases and J by 3 bases, with 8 bases left in between. The CDR3, as DNA: TGTGCCAGCAGCTTAACACAGAACAATCAGCCCCAGCATTTT. Its translation is CASSLTQNNQPQHF.

The chain uses TRBV6-6 and TRBJ2-7; TRBD2 might be the D (6 bases). The ends were cut back, 5 bases at V and 7 bases at J, with 21 bases in the middle. Germline V gene sequence: CDR1 MNHNY, CDR2 SVGAGI (reference sequence). This CDR3 comprises 15 residues. CDR3 sequence reads: CASSHGGSANGEQYF. In nucleotides, the CDR3 is TGTGCCAGCAGTCACGGAGGGTCAGCCAATGGAGAGCAGTACTTC.

The chain joins TRBV30 to TRBJ1-2; a possible D gene is TRBD1 (5 bases). This CDR3 is built from 15 residues. The germline V and J ends were trimmed by 2 bases and 3 bases, with 16 bases remaining between them. From germline, CDR1 is GTSNPN and CDR2 SVGIG (reference sequence). CDR3 nucleotides: TGTGCCTGGAGTCCTCGACAGAAACACTACTATGGCTACACCTTC. This codes for CAWSPRQKHYYGYTF.

This chain connects TRBV7-4 to TRBJ1-1, with D possibly being TRBD1 (5 bases). The CDR3 extends over 14 amino acids. Germline V lookup: CDR1 SGHVT, CDR2 SQSDAQ. Deletions cut 8 bases from V and 3 bases from J, with 16 bases between. CDR3 amino acids: CASGTSRGDTEAFF. DNA of the CDR3: TGTGCCAGCGGAACTTCACGGGGGGACACTGAAGCTTTCTTT.

The chain couples TRBV10-3 to TRBJ2-7; D gene unclear. The CDR3 totals 13 residues. CDR1 is ENHRY and CDR2 is SYGVKD in the germline V gene. The V end was cut by 10 bases, the J end by 1 base, with 14 bases between. The CDR3 nucleotides are TGTGCCAGCACCGAGGAGAGGTCCTACGAGCAGTACTTC. It specifies CASTEERSYEQYF.

Here the CDR3 DNA reads TGTGCCAGCAGTGACGGGGGGGCCACAGATACGCAGTATTTT. As protein: CASSDGGATDTQYF. The chain carries TRBV6-4 and TRBJ2-3; weak D call: TRBD2 (7 bases). Trimming cost V 2 bases and J 2 bases, with 8 bases left between them. CDR1 and CDR2 (germline): MRHNA, SNTAGT. The CDR3 totals 14 residues.

The chain links TRBV5-1 to TRBJ1-4, with 8 bases that match TRBD1. There are 16 residues in the CDR3. The trim removed 4 bases at V and 1 base at J, leaving 6 bases unmatched. Looked up from germline, CDR1 is SGHRS and CDR2 is YFSETQ. CDR3 in amino acids: CASSHGQGGTNEKLFF. Here the CDR3 DNA reads TGCGCCAGCAGCCACGGACAGGGAGGAACTAATGAAAAACTGTTTTTT.

This chain links TRBV2 with TRBJ1-5; 9 bases are shared with TRBD1. With 8 bases clipped from V and 5 bases from J, the junction kept 7 bases outside the gene matches. The germline CDR1 and CDR2 sequences are SNHLY and FYNNEI. The CDR3 has 14 residues. CDR3 protein: CASERDRAYQPQHF. The CDR3, as DNA: TGTGCCAGCGAAAGGGACAGGGCTTATCAGCCCCAGCATTTT.

This chain links TRBV9 with TRBJ1-2; D is unclear. The CDR3 contains 14 residues. V gave up 0 bases and J gave up 8 bases, with 14 bases separating them. Germline loops: CDR1 SGDLS, CDR2 YYNGEE. CDR3 region: CASSVDGAPKGYTF. CDR3 coding DNA: TGTGCCAGCAGCGTAGACGGAGCCCCTAAGGGCTACACCTTC. The entire variable domain, with the rest obtained from reference TRBV9 and TRBJ1-2, is as follows: DSGVTQTPKHLITATGQRVTLRCSPRSGDLSVYWYQQSLDQGLQFLIQYYNGEERAKGNILERFSAQQFPDLHSELNLSSLELGDSALYFCASSVDGAPKGYTFGSGTRLTVV.

This chain links TRBV18 with TRBJ2-2; 10 positions match TRBD1. J lost 3 bases, V lost 6 bases, and 7 bases had no gene match. This CDR3 is built from 16 residues. CDR1 is KGHSH and CDR2 is LQKENI in the germline V gene. The CDR3 here is CASSKSGTGDTGELFF. Here the CDR3 DNA reads TGTGCCAGCTCCAAATCCGGGACAGGGGACACCGGGGAGCTGTTTTTT.